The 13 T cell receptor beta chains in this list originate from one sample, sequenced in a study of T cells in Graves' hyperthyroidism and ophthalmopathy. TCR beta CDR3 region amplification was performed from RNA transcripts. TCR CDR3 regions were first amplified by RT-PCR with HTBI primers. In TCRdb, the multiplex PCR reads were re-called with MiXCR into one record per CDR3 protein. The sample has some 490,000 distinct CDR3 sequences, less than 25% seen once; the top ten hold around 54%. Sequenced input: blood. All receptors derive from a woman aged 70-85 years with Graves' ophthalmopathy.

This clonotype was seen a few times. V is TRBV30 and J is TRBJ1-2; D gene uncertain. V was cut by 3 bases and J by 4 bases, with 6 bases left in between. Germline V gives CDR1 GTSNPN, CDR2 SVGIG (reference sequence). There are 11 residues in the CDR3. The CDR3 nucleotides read TGTGCCTGGAGACAATTCTATGGCTACACCTTC. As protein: CAWRQFYGYTF.

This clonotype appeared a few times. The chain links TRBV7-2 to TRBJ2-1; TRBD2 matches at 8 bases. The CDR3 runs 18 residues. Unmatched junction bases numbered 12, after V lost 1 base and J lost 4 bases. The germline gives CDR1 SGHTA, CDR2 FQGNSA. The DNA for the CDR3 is TGTGCCAGCAGCTTAGTGGGTTCGAGCGGGAGCCGGTACAATGAGCAGTTCTTC. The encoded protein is CASSLVGSSGSRYNEQFF. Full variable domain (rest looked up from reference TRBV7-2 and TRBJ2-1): GAGVSQSPSNKVTEKGKDVELRCDPISGHTALYWYRQSLGQGLEFLIYFQGNSAPDKSGLPSDRFSAERTGGSVSTLTIQRTQQEDSAVYLCASSLVGSSGSRYNEQFFGPGTRLTVL.

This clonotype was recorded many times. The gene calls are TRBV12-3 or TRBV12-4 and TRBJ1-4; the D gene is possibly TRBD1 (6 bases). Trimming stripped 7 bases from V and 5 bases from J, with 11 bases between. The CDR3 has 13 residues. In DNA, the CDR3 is TGTGCCAGCACCGACAGGACAAATGAAAAACTGTTTTTT. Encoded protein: CASTDRTNEKLFF.

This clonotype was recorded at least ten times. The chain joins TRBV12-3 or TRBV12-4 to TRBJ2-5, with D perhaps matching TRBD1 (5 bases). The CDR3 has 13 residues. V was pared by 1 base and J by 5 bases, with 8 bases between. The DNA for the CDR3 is TGTGCCAGCAGTTTAGGACAGTCGGAGACCCAGTACTTC. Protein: CASSLGQSETQYF.

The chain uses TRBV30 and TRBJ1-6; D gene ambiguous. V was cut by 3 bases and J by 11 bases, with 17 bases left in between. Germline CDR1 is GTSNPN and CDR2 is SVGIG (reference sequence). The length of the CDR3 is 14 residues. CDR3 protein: CAWSNFGDGAPLHF. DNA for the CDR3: TGTGCCTGGAGCAATTTCGGAGATGGAGCACCCCTCCACTTT.

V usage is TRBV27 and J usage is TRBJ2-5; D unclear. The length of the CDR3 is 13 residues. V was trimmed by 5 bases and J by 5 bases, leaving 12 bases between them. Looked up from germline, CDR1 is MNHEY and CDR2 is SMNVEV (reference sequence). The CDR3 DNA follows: TGTGCCAGCAGTGTCCCTGGGATGGAGACCCAGTACTTC. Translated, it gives CASSVPGMETQYF.

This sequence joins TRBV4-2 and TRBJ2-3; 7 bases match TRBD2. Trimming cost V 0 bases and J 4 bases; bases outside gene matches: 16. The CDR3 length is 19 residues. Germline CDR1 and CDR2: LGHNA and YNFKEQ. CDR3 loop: CASSQDVTAGASYPDTQYF. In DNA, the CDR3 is TGTGCCAGCAGCCAAGATGTGACGGCGGGAGCATCATACCCAGATACGCAGTATTTT.

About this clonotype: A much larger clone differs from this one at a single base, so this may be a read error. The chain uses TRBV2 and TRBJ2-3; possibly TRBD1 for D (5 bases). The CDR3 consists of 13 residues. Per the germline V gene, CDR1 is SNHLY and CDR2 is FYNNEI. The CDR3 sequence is CASSDWGTGTQYF. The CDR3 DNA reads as TGTGCCAGCAGTGATTGGGGCACAGGTACGCAGTATTTT.

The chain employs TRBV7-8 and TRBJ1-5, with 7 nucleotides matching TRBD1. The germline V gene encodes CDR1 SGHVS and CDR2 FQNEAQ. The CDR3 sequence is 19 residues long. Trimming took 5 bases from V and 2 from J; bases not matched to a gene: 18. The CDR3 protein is CASSPGTDRWNVGNQPQHF. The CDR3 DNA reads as TGTGCCAGCAGCCCGGGAACGGACAGGTGGAATGTTGGCAATCAGCCCCAGCATTTT.

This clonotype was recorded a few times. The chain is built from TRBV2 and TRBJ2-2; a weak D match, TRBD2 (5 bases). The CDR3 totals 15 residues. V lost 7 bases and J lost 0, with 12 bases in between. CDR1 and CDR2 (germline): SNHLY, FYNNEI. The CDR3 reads CASNPRAANTGELFF. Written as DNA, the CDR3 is TGTGCCAGCAACCCCCGAGCGGCGAACACCGGGGAGCTGTTTTTT.

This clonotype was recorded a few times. DNA for the CDR3: TGTGCCAGTAGCCAGGGGTTCAACGAGCAGTACTTC. Protein product: CASSQGFNEQYF. The genes are TRBV19 and TRBJ2-7, with D possibly matching TRBD1 (6 bases). The V gene lost 6 bases and the J gene lost 5 bases, with 11 bases spanning the gap. The CDR3 has 12 residues. Germline CDR1 LNHDA, CDR2 SQIVND (reference sequence).

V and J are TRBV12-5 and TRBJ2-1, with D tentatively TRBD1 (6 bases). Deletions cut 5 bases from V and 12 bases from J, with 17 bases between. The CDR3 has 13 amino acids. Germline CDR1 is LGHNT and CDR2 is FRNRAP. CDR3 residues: CASGGDTRLGQFF. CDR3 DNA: TGTGCTAGTGGTGGGGACACGAGGTTGGGGCAGTTCTTC.

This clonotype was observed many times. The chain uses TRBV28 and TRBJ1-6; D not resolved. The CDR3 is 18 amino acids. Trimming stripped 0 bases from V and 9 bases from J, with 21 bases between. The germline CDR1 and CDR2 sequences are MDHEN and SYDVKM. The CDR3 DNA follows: TGTGCCAGCAGTTTATGGTCGGAGCTTGACACGTTCGGTTCACCCCTCCACTTT. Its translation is CASSLWSELDTFGSPLHF. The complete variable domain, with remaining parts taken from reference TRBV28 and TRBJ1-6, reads DVKVTQSSRYLVKRTGEKVFLECVQDMDHENMFWYRQDPGLGLRLIYFSYDVKMKEKGDIPEGYSVSREKKERFSLILESASTNQTSMYLCASSLWSELDTFGSPLHFGNGTRLTVT.